This is a list of T cell receptor beta chains from one sample in a study of early T cells in non-severe SARS-CoV-2 infection. TCRdb reanalysed the 5' RACE reads using MiXCR and keeps one entry per CDR3 protein. The table lists roughly 76,000 distinct CDR3 sequences, 9.5% to 15% of them singletons. The sequencing input was whole blood. These receptors originate from an adult who was a healthcare worker with PCR-confirmed SARS-CoV-2 infection or an uninfected control (not recorded which). Each CDR3 is given with its conserved first and last residue. Each record gives: clone size, CDR3 length, V gene, D gene, J gene, CDR3 protein, CDR3 DNA. D genes are given only for firm matches. Where a row states a size, it is once, few, many or the class of an expanded clone; other rows omit it.

many,16,TRBV7-2,-,TRBJ2-7,CASSASPGLTTYEQYF,TGTGCCAGCAGCGCATCTCCGGGACTCACGACCTACGAGCAGTACTTC
many,12,TRBV29-1,-,TRBJ2-3,CSARLAADTQYF,TGCAGCGCCCGATTAGCGGCAGATACGCAGTATTTT
many,16,TRBV12-3/TRBV12-4,-,TRBJ2-3,CASTLPGLTTTDTQYF,TGTGCCAGCACCCTCCCGGGCCTTACAACCACAGATACGCAGTATTTT
many,14,TRBV5-5,-,TRBJ1-2,CASSYRDTLLGYTF,TGTGCCAGCAGCTACCGGGACACCCTCCTTGGCTACACCTTC
-,12,TRBV29-1,-,TRBJ2-7,CSVVAGSYEQYF,TGCAGCGTTGTCGCGGGATCCTACGAGCAGTACTTC
-,15,TRBV20-1,TRBD2,TRBJ2-5,CSAMTSGSWSETQYF,TGCAGTGCGATGACTAGCGGGAGCTGGTCAGAGACCCAGTACTTC
many,14,TRBV7-8,-,TRBJ2-1,CASSPERAYNEQFF,TGTGCCAGCAGCCCTGAGCGGGCTTACAATGAGCAGTTCTTC
-,12,TRBV29-1,-,TRBJ1-1,CSVGDVYTEAFF,TGCAGCGTGGGGGACGTGTACACTGAAGCTTTCTTT
few,14,TRBV18,TRBD1,TRBJ2-7,CASSWGTGNYEQYF,TGTGCCAGCTCCTGGGGGACAGGGAACTACGAGCAGTACTTC
-,11,TRBV6-6,-,TRBJ2-1,CASSQNNEQFF,TGTGCCAGCAGTCAAAATAATGAGCAGTTCTTC
-,16,TRBV28,TRBD2,TRBJ2-3,CASRQILAGEPDTQYF,TGTGCCAGCAGACAAATACTAGCGGGGGAACCAGATACGCAGTATTTT
-,11,TRBV29-1,-,TRBJ1-1,CSVDWKAEAFF,TGCAGCGTTGATTGGAAGGCTGAAGCTTTCTTT
-,13,TRBV12-5,-,TRBJ2-3,CASAASGTDTQYF,TGTGCTAGTGCGGCTAGCGGCACAGATACGCAGTATTTT
-,12,TRBV28,-,TRBJ1-4,CASSRREEKLFF,TGTGCCAGCAGCCGGCGCGAAGAAAAACTGTTTTTT
many,13,TRBV20-1,TRBD1,TRBJ2-7,CSAGGGTGNEQYF,TGCAGTGCTGGGGGCGGGACAGGGAACGAGCAGTACTTC
many,14,TRBV7-9,-,TRBJ1-6,CASDGGAQNSPLHF,TGTGCCAGCGATGGGGGAGCCCAAAATTCACCCCTCCACTTT
-,15,TRBV4-1,-,TRBJ2-7,CASSQGWAVSYEQYF,TGCGCCAGCAGCCAAGGGTGGGCGGTCTCCTACGAGCAGTACTTC
many,13,TRBV6-5,-,TRBJ2-7,CASRKGRLGEQYF,TGTGCCAGCAGAAAAGGGCGTCTGGGCGAGCAGTACTTC
many,14,TRBV28,-,TRBJ2-4,CASSPWDTLNIQYF,TGTGCCAGCAGTCCCTGGGACACCCTAAACATTCAGTACTTC
-,15,TRBV5-5,-,TRBJ2-3,CASSLTGAPTDTQYF,TGTGCCAGCAGCTTGACGGGGGCCCCCACAGATACGCAGTATTTT
few,14,TRBV5-6,TRBD2,TRBJ2-2,CASSTGLAAGELFF,TGTGCCAGCAGCACGGGACTAGCGGCCGGGGAGCTGTTTTTT
many,13,TRBV2,-,TRBJ2-1,CASSVRPWDSTSF,TGTGCCAGCAGTGTGAGGCCGTGGGACTCCACGTCCTTC
many,13,TRBV20-1,-,TRBJ1-1,CSARLGSITEAFF,TGCAGTGCTAGATTAGGGAGTATCACTGAAGCTTTCTTT
-,16,TRBV9,TRBD2,TRBJ2-1,CASSGGSGSFYNEQFF,TGTGCCAGCAGCGGGGGTAGCGGGTCCTTTTACAATGAGCAGTTCTTC
few,17,TRBV28,TRBD2,TRBJ2-7,CASSWPRGSGRNYEQYF,TGTGCCAGCAGTTGGCCCAGAGGGAGCGGGAGGAACTACGAGCAGTACTTC
few,17,TRBV7-9,-,TRBJ1-4,CASSPPYRLATNEKLFF,TGTGCCAGCAGCCCCCCATACAGACTCGCAACTAATGAAAAACTGTTTTTT
-,12,TRBV6-1,-,TRBJ2-7,CASMVGTGEQYF,TGTGCCAGCATGGTGGGAACGGGGGAGCAGTACTTC
-,17,TRBV24-1,TRBD1,TRBJ2-2,CATSDPATGDGTGELFF,TGTGCCACCAGTGACCCAGCGACAGGGGACGGCACCGGGGAGCTGTTTTTT
many,17,TRBV7-9,TRBD1,TRBJ2-5,CASSLGLGTAYQETQYF,TGTGCCAGCAGCTTAGGTTTAGGGACAGCCTACCAAGAGACCCAGTACTTC
many,16,TRBV20-1,-,TRBJ2-2,CSARTVSSERTGELFF,TGCAGTGCTAGAACGGTATCATCCGAAAGAACCGGGGAGCTGTTTTTT
-,16,TRBV5-1,TRBD1,TRBJ1-4,CASSLDLGQGTAKLFF,TGCGCCAGCAGCTTGGATTTGGGACAGGGAACGGCTAAACTGTTTTTT
many,14,TRBV2,-,TRBJ2-2,CASRLGTSTGELFF,TGTGCCAGCAGGCTCGGGACTTCCACCGGGGAGCTGTTTTTT
-,10,TRBV28,-,TRBJ2-7,CASRAGEQYF,TGTGCCAGCCGGGCAGGCGAGCAGTACTTC
many,12,TRBV2,-,TRBJ1-5,CASGQNNQPQHF,TGTGCCAGCGGACAGAACAATCAGCCCCAGCATTTT
-,16,TRBV7-2,-,TRBJ2-5,CASSWVYGRRGETQYF,TGTGCCAGCAGTTGGGTTTACGGGAGAAGGGGAGAGACCCAGTACTTC
-,13,TRBV28,TRBD1,TRBJ1-1,CASSRDSHTEAFF,TGTGCCAGCAGCCGGGACAGTCACACTGAAGCTTTCTTT
-,13,TRBV25-1,TRBD1,TRBJ1-3,CASSVNTGEGIYF,TGTGCCAGCAGCGTCAATACAGGGGAAGGCATATATTTT
many,14,TRBV7-3,-,TRBJ2-2,CASSLGTLTGELFF,TGTGCCAGCAGCTTAGGGACCCTCACCGGGGAGCTGTTTTTT
few,15,TRBV7-2,TRBD1,TRBJ1-4,CASSATGAHGEKLFF,TGTGCCAGCAGCGCTACAGGGGCGCACGGTGAAAAACTGTTTTTT
few,13,TRBV7-9,TRBD1,TRBJ1-1,CASSLQGDTEAFF,TGTGCCAGCAGCCTACAGGGGGACACTGAAGCTTTCTTT
few,14,TRBV29-1,TRBD2,TRBJ2-1,CSVFGRAWDNEQFF,TGCAGCGTTTTCGGGAGGGCCTGGGACAATGAGCAGTTCTTC
-,12,TRBV28,-,TRBJ1-4,CASRQGFEKLFF,TGTGCCAGCAGGCAGGGATTCGAAAAACTGTTTTTT
many,14,TRBV29-1,TRBD2,TRBJ2-4,CSVDAGGGRNIQYF,TGCAGCGTTGATGCGGGAGGGGGGAGAAACATTCAGTACTTC
-,14,TRBV11-2,TRBD1,TRBJ2-1,CASNSDRAYNEQFF,TGTGCCAGCAACTCGGACAGGGCTTACAATGAGCAGTTCTTC
many,14,TRBV28,-,TRBJ2-7,CASSSPGSSYEQYF,TGTGCCAGCAGTTCCCCCGGGAGCTCCTACGAGCAGTACTTC